Each of the 18 T cell receptor beta chains below was sequenced from the same sample in a study of shared clonotypes between healthy human individuals. The naive CD8 subset, CD45RO-negative cells positively selected for CCR7, excluded terminally differentiated effector memory CD45RA+ cells. Generated by immunoSEQ multiplex PCR, the TCRdb table keeps only in-frame clones and is missing some. The profile shows 560,000 or so clones, roughly 95% of them singletons. The material sequenced was naive CD8+ T cells sorted from blood. All receptors derive from a woman between 25 and 40 years old in good health.

The chain joins TRBV25-1 to TRBJ2-5; D unclear. V shed 2 bases and J shed 5 bases, with 6 bases lying between them. Germline V gene data show CDR1 as MGHDK and CDR2 as SYGVNS. The CDR3 runs to 12 residues. The CDR3 loop reads CASSEVVETQYF. In DNA, the CDR3 is TGTGCCAGCAGTGAAGTAGTGGAGACCCAGTACTTC.

This chain joins TRBV2 and TRBJ2-1; D is possibly TRBD1 or TRBD2 (5 bases each). The CDR3 extends over 14 amino acids. Trimming pared 10 bases from V and 7 bases from J, leaving 20 bases between. Germline V CDR1 and CDR2: SNHLY, FYNNEI. The CDR3 loop is CAIPPGPRANEQFF. In DNA form, the CDR3 reads TGTGCCATTCCGCCGGGACCGCGGGCTAATGAGCAGTTCTTC.

This sequence joins TRBV7-6 and TRBJ2-3; D is ambiguous. V was clipped by 1 base and J by 0 bases, with 17 bases between them. CDR3 size: 18 residues. The germline V gene has CDR1 SGHVS and CDR2 FNYEAQ. In nucleotides, the CDR3 is TGTGCCAGCAGCTTAGTTGTCAGTTTGGCCTCTAGCACAGATACGCAGTATTTT. This gives the protein CASSLVVSLASSTDTQYF.

This rearrangement joins TRBV7-8 to TRBJ2-7; no reliable D call. The length of the CDR3 is 13 residues. With 5 bases removed from V and 0 bases from J, the gap between germline ends came to 8 bases. Germline V CDR1 and CDR2: SGHVS, FQNEAQ. The CDR3 is CASSPLISYEQYF. The CDR3 region has the DNA TGTGCCAGCAGCCCACTGATCTCCTACGAGCAGTACTTC.

As for this clone: Other DNA sequences from this sample encode an identical CDR3 as well. This chain connects TRBV6-1 to TRBJ1-1, with D unresolved. CDR1 is MNHNS, CDR2 SASEGT, per germline. V lost 7 bases and J 2 bases, leaving 5 bases between the germline ends. The CDR3 runs to 11 residues. Written as DNA, the CDR3 is TGTGCCAGCACAGCCAACACTGAAGCTTTCTTT. This encodes CASTANTEAFF.

The chain has TRBV5-8 and TRBJ2-7, with D possibly matching TRBD1 (5 bases). Germline V CDR1 and CDR2: SGHTS, YDEGEE. Deletions cut 2 bases from V and 0 bases from J, with 12 bases between. The CDR3 covers 15 residues. CDR3 amino acids: CASSLKDSHSYEQYF. CDR3 DNA: TGTGCCAGCAGCTTAAAAGACAGCCACTCCTACGAGCAGTACTTC.

V gene TRBV28 combines with J gene TRBJ2-3; 9 nucleotides agree with TRBD1. The CDR3 contains 14 residues. Looked up from germline, CDR1 is MDHEN and CDR2 is SYDVKM. J was trimmed by 1 base and V by 5 bases; bases with no gene match: 1. The CDR3 region is CASSRTGGTDTQYF. In DNA form, the CDR3 reads TGTGCCAGCAGTCGGACAGGGGGCACAGATACGCAGTATTTT.

The rearrangement links TRBV19 to TRBJ2-1; possibly TRBD1 for D (6 bases). The V gene's germline CDR1 is LNHDA and CDR2 SQIVND (reference sequence). V was cut by 5 bases and J by 2 bases, with 10 bases left in between. The CDR3 is 14 amino acids. CDR3 in amino acids: CASSEDRAYNEQFF. The CDR3 coding sequence is TGTGCCAGTAGTGAGGACAGAGCCTACAATGAGCAGTTCTTC.

This clone was observed once. The chain links TRBV28 to TRBJ1-2, with D perhaps matching TRBD1 (5 bases). The CDR3 extends over 14 amino acids. The germline V gene encodes CDR1 MDHEN and CDR2 SYDVKM. The V and J ends lost 7 bases and 5 bases respectively, with 17 bases between them. The CDR3 coding sequence is TGTGCCAGCAACATGGCAGGGATGAAGTATGGCTACACCTTC. Amino acids: CASNMAGMKYGYTF.

J is TRBJ2-7 and V is TRBV27, with 8 bases that match TRBD2. V shed 6 bases, J shed 3 bases, and the junction held 10 bases outside the gene matches. The length of the CDR3 is 15 residues. CDR1 and CDR2 from the germline V gene are MNHEY and SMNVEV (reference sequence). The CDR3 here is CASSYVGGRNYEQYF. CDR3 in DNA: TGTGCCAGCAGCTATGTCGGCGGGAGGAACTACGAGCAGTACTTC.

CDR3 protein: CASSIDSGLNQPQHF. DNA for the CDR3: TGTGCCAGTAGTATAGACAGCGGCCTCAATCAGCCCCAGCATTTT. The V and J genes are TRBV19 and TRBJ1-5; D ambiguous. The germline V gene has CDR1 LNHDA and CDR2 SQIVND (reference sequence). This CDR3 contains 15 residues. The V end lost 0 bases, the J end lost 3 bases, and 9 bases lay between the germline ends.

This clone was recorded once. The rearrangement joins TRBV7-3 to TRBJ2-7; 7 bases line up with TRBD2. Germline lookup yields CDR1 SGHTA and CDR2 FQGTGA. Trimming removed 3 bases from V and 6 bases from J; junction bases left unmatched: 5. The length of the CDR3 is 13 residues. The CDR3 region is CASSFTSEGEQYF. For the CDR3, the DNA is TGTGCCAGCAGCTTCACTAGCGAAGGCGAGCAGTACTTC.

This clone was seen once. The chain links TRBV6-5 to TRBJ2-3; the D is unclear. Germline loops: CDR1 MNHEY, CDR2 SVGAGI. CDR3 length equals 12 residues. Deletions cut 0 bases from V and 11 bases from J, with 9 bases between. The CDR3 DNA follows: TGTGCCAGCAGTTACTCGGACGACGTGCAGTATTTT. It yields the protein CASSYSDDVQYF.

The rearrangement uses TRBV6-1 and TRBJ1-1; a weak D match, TRBD1 (6 bases). Germline-derived CDR1 and CDR2 are MNHNS and SASEGT. The CDR3 has 16 amino acids. The ends were cut back, 0 bases at V and 4 bases at J, with 15 bases in the middle. The CDR3 reads CASSEARTGWVTEAFF. The CDR3 bases are TGTGCCAGCAGTGAAGCGCGTACAGGGTGGGTCACTGAAGCTTTCTTT.

The V and J genes are TRBV13 and TRBJ1-1; D is unclear. The V end was cut by 2 bases, the J end by 4 bases, with 8 bases between. This CDR3 region has 13 residues. The germline CDR1 and CDR2 sequences are PRHDT and FYEKMQ (reference sequence). Written as DNA, the CDR3 is TGTGCCAGCAGCTTACCCGGGTTCACTGAAGCTTTCTTT. Residues: CASSLPGFTEAFF. Full variable domain (missing parts from reference TRBV13 and TRBJ1-1): AAGVIQSPRHLIKEKRETATLKCYPIPRHDTVYWYQQGPGQDPQFLISFYEKMQSDKGSIPDRFSAQQFSDYHSELNMSSLELGDSALYFCASSLPGFTEAFFGQGTRLTVV.

The chain combines TRBV6-5 with TRBJ2-1; TRBD2 agrees at 12 bases. Losses at the gene ends were 5 bases for V and 12 bases for J; bases not matched to a gene: 8. The CDR3 spans 14 residues. Germline values: CDR1 MNHEY, CDR2 SVGAGI. The CDR3 DNA sequence: TGTGCCAGCAGTACCTGGACTAGCGGGGATGTGCAGTTCTTC. Translation: CASSTWTSGDVQFF.

The chain carries TRBV27 and TRBJ1-5; 7 positions agree with TRBD1. Germline V lookup: CDR1 MNHEY, CDR2 SMNVEV (reference sequence). V lost 6 bases and J lost 1; bases outside the gene matches: 0. The CDR3 has 13 residues. CDR3: CASRGQSNQPQHF. CDR3 DNA: TGTGCCAGCAGGGGACAGAGCAATCAGCCCCAGCATTTT.

The rearrangement uses TRBV6-6 and TRBJ2-4; 11 nucleotides line up with TRBD2. Germline V gives CDR1 MNHNY, CDR2 SVGAGI (reference sequence). Trimming cost V 6 bases and J 4 bases; bases outside gene matches: 5. This CDR3 contains 15 residues. CDR3: CASRLIAGGKNIQYF. DNA for the CDR3: TGTGCCAGCAGACTAATAGCGGGAGGGAAAAACATTCAGTACTTC.